In this sample, the clone carrying this T cell receptor beta chain turned up a few times. Its cognate antigen is unknown. CDR3 length: 16 amino acids. V gave up 3 bases and J gave up 1 base, with 13 bases separating them. Looked up from germline, CDR1 is SGDLS and CDR2 is YYNGEE. Scientists made TCR beta libraries using quantitative 5'-RACE with molecular barcodes. From the 5' RACE reads, TCRdb called clonotypes with MiXCR, one entry per CDR3 protein. The sample shows 670,000 or so distinct CDR3 sequences, around 20% of them seen only once. The sample belongs to a study of CD8 T cells in ankylosing spondylitis. Study outcomes and limitations: Earlier studies detected some motif variants in reactive arthritis synovial fluid and blood. What seemed typical of ankylosing spondylitis blood was a TCR beta motif built from roughly 8 highly homologous variants. Disease-linked clones bore a CD8+ phenotype, appearing relatively rarely in peripheral blood.

This TCR was sampled from a male donor with ankylosing spondylitis. The chain is built from TRBV9 and TRBJ2-2, with D possibly being TRBD1 or TRBD2 (7 bases each). The sample taken for sequencing was blood, either unsorted or a sorted T cell fraction (not recorded which). CDR3 protein: CASSGGGGLNTGELFF. CDR3 in DNA: TGTGCCAGCAGCGGGGGAGGGGGCTTGAACACCGGGGAGCTGTTTTTT.